One sample yielded the 26 T cell receptor beta chains listed below, sequenced in a study of T cells after yellow fever vaccination. TCRdb re-derived calls from the 5' RACE reads in MiXCR, one entry per CDR3 protein. The sample gives approximately 85,000 distinct CDR3 sequences, 10% to 15% of which show up once; 20% to 25% is in the top ten. The sample in question was CD8+ T cells not binding an NS4B(214-222) dextramer, sorted from PBMCs, obtained more than 20 days after the first yellow fever vaccination. Receptor source: a man between 18 and 29 years old who received the YFV17D yellow fever vaccine.

This clonotype was seen many times. The chain links TRBV5-6 to TRBJ1-5; unclear D gene. Trimming took off 0 bases at V and 0 bases at J, with 7 bases between the two ends. The CDR3 runs to 15 residues. Germline CDR1 and CDR2: SGHDT and YYEEEE. This CDR3 reads CASSLGGYSNQPQHF. CDR3 nucleotides: TGTGCCAGCAGCTTGGGTGGTTATAGCAATCAGCCCCAGCATTTT.

This clonotype was seen many times. The chain couples TRBV7-2 to TRBJ2-7; TRBD2 is a possible D gene (5 bases). The germline V and J ends were trimmed by 5 bases and 5 bases, with 16 bases remaining between them. CDR1 is SGHTA, CDR2 FQGNSA, per germline. This CDR3 has 14 residues. As DNA, the CDR3 is TGTGCCAGCAGCACTCCGGGAAGGTATCACGAGCAGTACTTC. Its translation is CASSTPGRYHEQYF.

This clonotype turned up a few times. V and J are TRBV5-1 and TRBJ2-3; TRBD2 agrees at 8 bases. CDR3 length: 14 residues. With 6 bases clipped from V and 4 bases from J, the junction kept 7 bases outside the gene matches. From germline, CDR1 is SGHRS and CDR2 YFSETQ. The CDR3 reads CASMTGRGPDTQYF. Here the CDR3 DNA reads TGCGCCAGCATGACCGGGAGGGGTCCAGATACGCAGTATTTT.

The CDR3 reads CASSRQGGYTEAFF. In nucleotides, the CDR3 is TGTGCCAGCAGCCGACAGGGGGGGTATACTGAAGCTTTCTTT. The chain has TRBV6-1 and TRBJ1-1; 9 bases fit TRBD1. Trimming removed 6 bases from V and 5 bases from J; junction bases left unmatched: 7. In germline, CDR1 is MNHNS, CDR2 SASEGT. The CDR3 has 14 amino acids.

Notes on this clonotype: With a much larger clone just one base away, this may be a read error. V usage is TRBV29-1 and J usage is TRBJ2-2; D gene uncertain. Trimming removed 4 bases from V and 6 bases from J, with 12 bases in between. The CDR3 is 13 amino acids. The germline V gene has CDR1 SQVTM and CDR2 ANQGSEA. The CDR3 DNA sequence: TGCAGCGTTGTGGGTCCTAACGCCGGGGAGCTGTTTTTT. Its translation is CSVVGPNAGELFF.

This rearrangement joins TRBV6-5 to TRBJ1-1; the D gene is possibly TRBD1 (6 bases). Trimming shortened V by 4 bases and J by 1 base, and 10 bases separated the two germline ends. The CDR3 has 14 amino acids. The germline V gene has CDR1 MNHEY and CDR2 SVGAGI. CDR3 amino acids: CASSSTGGNTEAFF. The CDR3 region has the DNA TGTGCCAGCAGTTCGACAGGAGGGAACACTGAAGCTTTCTTT.

The chain has TRBV3-1 and TRBJ2-3; the D is unclear. V was pared by 0 bases and J by 7 bases, with 5 bases between. This CDR3 has 12 amino acids. Germline CDR1 is LGHDT and CDR2 is YNNKEL (reference sequence). The CDR3 DNA reads as TGTGCCAGCAGCCAAGATTGGAATACGCAGTATTTT. Protein sequence: CASSQDWNTQYF.

This clonotype was counted a few times. J is TRBJ2-7 and V is TRBV5-1; unclear D gene. This CDR3 is built from 13 residues. V gave up 6 bases and J gave up 0 bases, with 10 bases separating them. CDR1 and CDR2 from the germline V gene are SGHRS and YFSETQ. The CDR3 DNA is TGCGCCAGCACCGGGCATCCCTCCTACGAGCAGTACTTC. This translates into CASTGHPSYEQYF.

The V and J genes are TRBV7-2 and TRBJ2-7, with 7 bases fitting TRBD1. Looked up from germline, CDR1 is SGHTA and CDR2 is FQGNSA. The CDR3 is 14 residues long. V lost 5 bases and J lost 4; bases outside the gene matches: 8. CDR3 in amino acids: CASSPEQGWYEQYF. The CDR3 DNA sequence: TGTGCCAGCAGCCCAGAACAGGGGTGGTACGAGCAGTACTTC. The full variable domain, with the rest looked up from reference TRBV7-2 and TRBJ2-7, is GAGVSQSPSNKVTEKGKDVELRCDPISGHTALYWYRQSLGQGLEFLIYFQGNSAPDKSGLPSDRFSAERTGGSVSTLTIQRTQQEDSAVYLCASSPEQGWYEQYFGPGTRLTVT.

The rearrangement links TRBV9 to TRBJ2-1, with 10 bases that match TRBD2. Germline trimming cut 6 bases from V and 11 bases from J; bases unmatched to any gene: 8. From germline, CDR1 is SGDLS and CDR2 YYNGEE. CDR3 size: 13 residues. The CDR3 reads CASNPAGGPKQFF. CDR3 DNA: TGTGCCAGCAATCCAGCGGGGGGGCCGAAGCAGTTCTTC.

This chain connects TRBV6-6 to TRBJ1-2; D is perhaps TRBD1 (5 bases). This CDR3 comprises 11 residues. With 2 bases removed from V and 11 bases from J, the gap between germline ends came to 9 bases. The germline CDR1 and CDR2 sequences are MNHNY and SVGAGI (reference sequence). The CDR3 sequence is CASSYPGGYTF. The CDR3 DNA reads as TGTGCCAGCAGTTACCCCGGGGGGTACACCTTC.

This clonotype occurred a few times. The rearrangement links TRBV4-1 to TRBJ2-7; possibly TRBD1 or TRBD2 for D (5 bases each). The CDR3 covers 12 residues. Germline CDR1 is MGHRA and CDR2 is YSYEKL. V was clipped by 1 base and J by 6 bases, with 7 bases between them. The DNA of the CDR3 is TGCGCCAGCAGCCAAGGGGACGGCGAGCAGTACGTC. It codes for CASSQGDGEQYV.

This chain joins TRBV7-9 and TRBJ2-5; a possible D gene is TRBD2 (6 bases). This CDR3 is built from 17 residues. The V end was cut by 3 bases, the J end by 1 base, with 18 bases between. Germline CDR1 is SEHNR and CDR2 is FQNEAQ (reference sequence). CDR3 amino acids: CASSFFGTGSFQETQYF. The CDR3 nucleotides are TGTGCCAGCAGCTTTTTCGGTACCGGGAGCTTCCAAGAGACCCAGTACTTC.

J is TRBJ2-1 and V is TRBV5-5; 7 bases align to TRBD1. Germline lookup yields CDR1 SGHKS and CDR2 YYEKEE (reference sequence). This CDR3 comprises 14 residues. The V and J ends lost 0 bases and 6 bases, in that order; junction bases with no gene match: 3. The CDR3 protein is CASSLVTGLNEQFF. Written as DNA, the CDR3 is TGTGCCAGCAGCTTGGTGACAGGGCTCAATGAGCAGTTCTTC.

This clonotype was recorded a few times. The chain is built from TRBV5-6 and TRBJ2-2; perhaps TRBD1 as D (6 bases). Germline V gives CDR1 SGHDT, CDR2 YYEEEE. This CDR3 has 15 residues. Trimming removed 3 bases from V and 1 base from J, with 10 bases in between. This chain's CDR3 is CASSWGQRNTGELFF. DNA of the CDR3: TGTGCCAGCAGCTGGGGGCAGAGGAACACCGGGGAGCTGTTTTTT.

This clonotype was counted a few times. This chain links TRBV4-3 with TRBJ2-2, with D possibly matching TRBD1 (6 bases). The ends were cut back, 5 bases at V and 3 bases at J, with 19 bases in the middle. The CDR3 runs 17 residues. Germline V gene lookup returns CDR1 LGHNA and CDR2 YSLEER. CDR3: CASSSQDRQEDTGELFF. Here the CDR3 DNA reads TGCGCCAGCAGCTCCCAAGACAGGCAAGAGGACACCGGGGAGCTGTTTTTT.

The chain recombines TRBV29-1 with TRBJ1-2; D is perhaps TRBD1 (6 bases). This CDR3 has 12 residues. V was shortened by 3 bases and J by 6 bases, with 11 bases between the two germline ends. CDR1 is SQVTM, CDR2 ANQGSEA, per germline. The DNA of the CDR3 is TGCAGCGTTGACCGGGGGGCCAATGGCTACACCTTC. The encoded protein is CSVDRGANGYTF.

This clonotype was recorded a few times. The gene calls are TRBV7-9 and TRBJ2-3, with a tentative D call TRBD1 (6 bases). V lost 2 bases and J lost 4, with 19 bases in between. This CDR3 has 17 residues. The germline V gene encodes CDR1 SEHNR and CDR2 FQNEAQ (reference sequence). DNA of the CDR3: TGTGCCAGCAGCTTACCGGAAGCAGGGGAATGGGCAGATACGCAGTATTTT. Translating gives CASSLPEAGEWADTQYF.

This clonotype was picked up a small number of times. This chain uses TRBV7-8 with TRBJ2-5, with a possible D match to TRBD2 (5 bases). The CDR3 is 13 amino acids. V was cut by 2 bases and J by 4 bases, with 8 bases left in between. CDR1 SGHVS and CDR2 FQNEAQ come from the germline V gene. Here the CDR3 DNA reads TGTGCCAGCAGCTTAAGCGGTCGAGAGACCCAGTACTTC. Amino acid sequence: CASSLSGRETQYF.

This chain uses TRBV15 with TRBJ1-2; unclear D gene. V was trimmed by 0 bases and J by 1 base, leaving 15 bases between them. Germline CDR1 is LNHNV and CDR2 is YYDKDF (reference sequence). The CDR3 totals 17 residues. DNA of the CDR3: TGTGCCACCAGCAGAGATTTCGGGTCTGTCTTTAACTATGGCTACACCTTC. Its translation is CATSRDFGSVFNYGYTF.

This clonotype was seen a few times. This rearrangement joins TRBV7-6 to TRBJ2-7; D tentatively fits TRBD1 or TRBD2 (5 bases each). Germline V gene lookup returns CDR1 SGHVS and CDR2 FNYEAQ. V lost 5 bases, J lost 5 bases, and 13 bases lay in between. CDR3 length: 13 residues. The CDR3, as DNA: TGTGCCAGCAGCCCGAACCGGGGCGACGAGCAGTACGTC. Residues: CASSPNRGDEQYV.

This clonotype was picked up a small number of times. The chain's CDR3 is CASSLRGSEAFF. Written as DNA, the CDR3 is TGTGCCAGCAGTTTACGGGGCTCCGAAGCTTTCTTT. The chain is built from TRBV12-3 or TRBV12-4 and TRBJ1-1, with D perhaps matching TRBD1 (5 bases). CDR3 length: 12 residues. Trimming took off 2 bases at V and 8 bases at J, with 9 bases between the two ends.

This chain joins TRBV18 and TRBJ2-3; 8 bases are a match to TRBD2. The CDR3 runs to 18 residues. The germline V gene has CDR1 KGHSH and CDR2 LQKENI. V was pared by 0 bases and J by 5 bases, with 13 bases of the junction left unmatched. CDR3 sequence reads: CASSPPNIAGGSLDTQYF. CDR3 nucleotides: TGTGCCAGCTCACCACCGAATATCGCGGGGGGCTCGCTAGATACGCAGTATTTT.

V and J are TRBV7-9 and TRBJ2-7, with a weak D call TRBD2 (7 bases). The CDR3 is made up of 13 amino acids. Germline assignment: CDR1 SEHNR and CDR2 FQNEAQ (reference sequence). V gave up 8 bases and J gave up 3 bases, with 14 bases separating them. In nucleotides, the CDR3 is TGTGCCAGCTCACCGCGGGGGCTCTACGAGCAGTACGTC. As protein: CASSPRGLYEQYV.

There are a few counts of this clonotype. The rearrangement links TRBV4-1 to TRBJ1-2; D perhaps matches TRBD1 (6 bases). CDR3 length: 14 residues. Germline lookup yields CDR1 MGHRA and CDR2 YSYEKL. Trimming pared 2 bases from V and 2 bases from J, leaving 9 bases between. CDR3 sequence reads: CASSQTGTNYGYTF. CDR3 nucleotide sequence: TGCGCCAGCAGCCAAACAGGGACGAACTATGGCTACACCTTC.

This clonotype was counted a few times. The CDR3 DNA is TGTGCCAGCAGCGCCGGGACATTGAACACTGAAGCTTTCTTT. Residues: CASSAGTLNTEAFF. The V call is TRBV9, the J call TRBJ1-1; weak D call: TRBD1 (6 bases). Germline assignment: CDR1 SGDLS and CDR2 YYNGEE. The CDR3 has 14 residues. The V gene lost 3 bases and the J gene lost 0 bases, with 9 bases spanning the gap.